The source of this T cell receptor (beta chain) is a study of blood T cell repertoires in COVID-19. Study-wide background: The cDNA or gDNA used as material had been derived from T cells, B-cell-depleted T cells, or PBMCs.

Sequenced by immunoSEQ multiplex PCR; TCRdb stores in-frame clones only, minus some. Counted here are around 250,000 clones, 86% occurring once; the ten biggest clones make up 3%. The CDR3 consists of 15 residues. In germline, CDR1 is SGHVS, CDR2 FQNEAQ. Turning to this clone: An end of the junction does not agree with germline; a read error may underlie this.

Material: peripheral blood. The TCR comes from a woman under 40 with active or convalescent COVID-19. The chain employs TRBV7-8 and TRBJ1-2, with a weak D call TRBD1 (6 bases). This CDR3 reads CASSLLAREGRGIPF. The CDR3 region has the DNA TGTGCCAGCAGCCTCCTGGCACGTGAGGGCAGGGGAATCCCCTTC.